This TCR beta chain is drawn from a study of regulatory T cells in long-lasting Graves disease. General study points: Persistent Graves' patients showed less TCR diversity than newly diagnosed patients showed. Segments TRBV28, TRBJ1-2 and TRBJ2-5 showed preferential usage in persistent disease.

Indicated time point: newly diagnosed GD, antithyroid drugs for less than 3 months. TCR sequences were obtained from RNA taken from PBMCs. To note about this clonotype: Antigen: not known.

Looked up from germline, CDR1 is MNHNS and CDR2 is SASEGT. The J segment lost 0 bases and the V segment lost 7 bases, leaving 7 bases of the junction unmatched. CDR3 length: 16 residues. Arm-PCR of CDR3 regions with iRepertoire HTBI primers generated TCR beta libraries. TCRdb reprocessed the multiplex PCR reads with MiXCR, giving one entry per CDR3 protein. Of 400,000 to 550,000 distinct CDR3 sequences listed, roughly 17% are singletons. These data were likewise used in another study, on T cells in Graves' hyperthyroidism and ophthalmopathy. That report adds: A lack of ophthalmopathy progression within 18 months defined stable Graves' hyperthyroidism. Ophthalmopathy cases were set apart from stable hyperthyroidism by a 13 V-J model.

This chain connects TRBV6-1 to TRBJ2-2; TRBD1 aligns across 8 bases. The sequence came from a woman between 18 and 29 years old with Graves disease. Sequencing was performed on peripheral blood mononuclear cells (PBMCs), taken at new diagnosis, from a patient treated with antithyroid drugs. The CDR3 is CASNPDRAPNTGELFF. CDR3 nucleotides: TGTGCCAGCAACCCGGACAGGGCACCGAACACCGGGGAGCTGTTTTTT.